This entry concerns a single TCR beta chain. In the same sample, other DNA sequences code for this CDR3. The repertoire was sequenced with immunoSEQ multiplex PCR; TCRdb's copy has only in-frame clones and lacks some. Counted here are approximately 360,000 clones, approximately 88% occurring once; the ten biggest clones make up roughly 0.97%. This record belongs to a study of blood T cell repertoires in COVID-19. Trimming stripped 2 bases from V and 1 base from J, with 9 bases between. Germline values: CDR1 GTSNPN, CDR2 SVGIG (reference sequence). The CDR3 consists of 14 residues. The source of this sequence is a woman in her 30s with acute COVID-19. The source material was PBMCs or T cells enriched from blood (not recorded which). The J gene is TRBJ1-3, the V gene TRBV30; D not resolved. The CDR3 DNA sequence: TGTGCCTGGAGTTTCGGGTCTTCTGGAAACACCATATATTTT. Protein: CAWSFGSSGNTIYF.